This TCR beta chain was recovered during a study of blood T cell repertoires in COVID-19. About the research overall: The samples span acute and convalescent COVID-19 from the United States, Italy and Spain.

Trimming removed 3 bases at V and 8 bases at J, with 8 bases between. The CDR3 has 12 amino acids. CDR1 is MDHEN and CDR2 is SYDVKM in the germline V gene. Under the authors' procedure: Quantification of nucleated cells was approximated via reference gene primer amplification. TCRdb's copy holds only in-frame clones and misses some; the assay was immunoSEQ multiplex PCR. V and J calls and clone size are as listed in that table; D and trimming were resolved from the DNA. The sample has about 160,000 clones, roughly 84% seen once. V gene TRBV28 combines with J gene TRBJ2-1; D gene uncertain. The sample was peripheral blood. This clonotype originated in an elderly woman with active or convalescent COVID-19. This chain's CDR3 is CASSLSVDEQFF. The CDR3 DNA is TGTGCCAGCAGTTTGTCGGTGGATGAGCAGTTCTTC.